Listed here are 21 T cell receptor beta chains from one sample, sequenced in a study of control samples from healthy donors and cancer patients. Repertoires were generated with immunoSEQ multiplex PCR, while TCRdb's copy carries only in-frame clones and drops some. The table records around 78,000 clones, around 94% of them present only once. The sequencing sample was made of blood. The receptors shown here come from a woman aged 18-29 years in good health.

The CDR3 loop is CASSQDGQIGWNEQFF. The CDR3 DNA is TGCGCCAGCAGCCAAGATGGGCAAATCGGTTGGAATGAGCAGTTCTTC. The chain carries TRBV4-1 and TRBJ2-1; D gene unclear. The CDR3 is made up of 16 amino acids. CDR1 is MGHRA and CDR2 is YSYEKL in the germline V gene. V shed 0 bases and J shed 7 bases, with 16 bases lying between them.

Here the CDR3 DNA reads TGTGCCAGCATCGGCTATACGGTGAACACTGAAGCTTTCTTT. Translating gives CASIGYTVNTEAFF. The V gene is TRBV7-9, the J gene TRBJ1-1; D not resolved. Germline-derived CDR1 and CDR2 are SEHNR and FQNEAQ (reference sequence). The CDR3 has 14 residues. Trimming took off 7 bases at V and 0 bases at J, with 12 bases between the two ends.

In its sample, this clone was seen once. The chain joins TRBV12-3 or TRBV12-4 to TRBJ2-2; D uncertain. The CDR3 is 13 residues long. Trimming removed 4 bases at V and 8 bases at J, with 11 bases between. CDR3 protein: CASSWKSGGELFF. The CDR3 bases are TGTGCCAGCAGTTGGAAATCAGGAGGGGAGCTGTTTTTT.

The rearrangement joins TRBV6-6 to TRBJ1-2, with D maybe TRBD1 (5 bases). This CDR3 has 13 amino acids. The V gene lost 5 bases and the J gene lost 1 base, with 8 bases spanning the gap. The germline gives CDR1 MNHNY, CDR2 SVGAGI (reference sequence). CDR3 in amino acids: CASSRQINYGYTF. CDR3 DNA sequence: TGTGCCAGCAGTAGACAGATTAACTATGGCTACACCTTC.

The CDR3 is CASSLEGGANYGYTF. The CDR3 DNA sequence: TGTGCCAGCAGCCTCGAAGGGGGAGCTAACTATGGCTACACCTTC. This chain links TRBV6-4 with TRBJ1-2, with D possibly matching TRBD1 (6 bases). Germline V gives CDR1 MRHNA, CDR2 SNTAGT. Trimming took off 6 bases at V and 0 bases at J, with 14 bases between the two ends. CDR3 length equals 15 residues.

The chain has TRBV4-3 and TRBJ2-1; TRBD2 might be the D (6 bases). Per germline, CDR1 LGHNA and CDR2 YSLEER. V was clipped by 0 bases and J by 7 bases, with 13 bases between them. This CDR3 is 15 amino acids long. For the CDR3, the DNA is TGCGCCAGCAGCCAAGATCCCGGGAGTGGTAATGAGCAGTTCTTC. Amino acid sequence: CASSQDPGSGNEQFF.

The chain combines TRBV19 with TRBJ1-2; D not resolved. Trimming shortened V by 2 bases and J by 2 bases, and 6 bases separated the two germline ends. Germline V gene data show CDR1 as LNHDA and CDR2 as SQIVND (reference sequence). The CDR3 has 13 residues. CDR3 amino acids: CASSIKENYGYTF. The CDR3 DNA sequence: TGTGCCAGTAGTATAAAGGAGAACTATGGCTACACCTTC.

The gene calls are TRBV24-1 and TRBJ1-1, with TRBD1 matching over 8 bases. The CDR3 has 22 residues. The J segment lost 4 bases and the V segment lost 0 bases, leaving 24 bases of the junction unmatched. Germline-derived CDR1 and CDR2 are KGHDR and SFDVKD. In DNA, the CDR3 is TGTGCCACCAGTGATTTGGGGTCACCGTCCCGGTCCTCACAGGGGGTGGTCACTGAAGCTTTCTTT. Translating gives CATSDLGSPSRSSQGVVTEAFF.

This chain uses TRBV6-5 with TRBJ1-3; the D gene is possibly TRBD1 (5 bases). CDR1 and CDR2 from the germline V gene are MNHEY and SVGAGI. V shed 7 bases and J shed 2 bases, with 12 bases lying between them. The CDR3 has 14 amino acids. The CDR3 DNA follows: TGTGCCAGCACCTGGGGGACCGCTGGAAACACCATATATTTT. Its protein is CASTWGTAGNTIYF.

The chain recombines TRBV9 with TRBJ1-3; D call uncertain. The CDR3 has 14 residues. Trimming cost V 0 bases and J 1 base, with 5 bases left between them. Germline V gene lookup returns CDR1 SGDLS and CDR2 YYNGEE. This chain's CDR3 is CASSVEGSGNTIYF. For the CDR3, the DNA is TGTGCCAGCAGCGTAGAAGGGTCTGGAAACACCATATATTTT.

This chain connects TRBV6-1 to TRBJ2-3, with 9 bases aligning to TRBD2. Germline assignment: CDR1 MNHNS and CDR2 SASEGT. There are 16 residues in the CDR3. The trim removed 4 bases at V and 6 bases at J, leaving 11 bases unmatched. The CDR3 spells CASSAALAGGPDTQYF. DNA of the CDR3: TGTGCCAGCAGTGCAGCCTTGGCGGGGGGGCCGGATACGCAGTATTTT.

This clone occurred once. The rearrangement joins TRBV18 to TRBJ1-4, with D possibly matching TRBD1 (6 bases). Germline assignment: CDR1 KGHSH and CDR2 LQKENI. V was shortened by 3 bases and J by 10 bases, with 15 bases between the two germline ends. The CDR3 is 14 amino acids. The CDR3 protein is CASSPWGAGGKLFF. In DNA form, the CDR3 reads TGTGCCAGCTCACCCTGGGGGGCCGGAGGAAAACTGTTTTTT. Full variable domain (missing parts from reference TRBV18 and TRBJ1-4): NAGVMQNPRHLVRRRGQEARLRCSPMKGHSHVYWYRQLPEEGLKFMVYLQKENIIDESGMPKERFSAEFPKEGPSILRIQQVVRGDSAAYFCASSPWGAGGKLFFGSGTQLSVL.

The chain uses TRBV5-1 and TRBJ2-5; D call uncertain. CDR3 length equals 12 residues. V was trimmed by 1 base and J by 5 bases, leaving 6 bases between them. Germline assignment: CDR1 SGHRS and CDR2 YFSETQ. The CDR3 region is CASSLTTETQYF. Written as DNA, the CDR3 is TGCGCCAGCAGCTTGACAACCGAGACCCAGTACTTC.

The chain combines TRBV4-3 with TRBJ2-3; 9 nucleotides match TRBD2. J lost 2 bases, V lost 0 bases, and 9 bases had no gene match. The CDR3 is 18 residues long. Per the germline V gene, CDR1 is LGHNA and CDR2 is YSLEER. DNA of the CDR3: TGCGCCAGCAGCCAAGATGCTAGCCTAGCGGGAAACACAGATACGCAGTATTTT. This sequence encodes CASSQDASLAGNTDTQYF.

The chain uses TRBV29-1 and TRBJ2-1; D is unclear. This CDR3 has 11 amino acids. Trimming cost V 2 bases and J 11 bases, with 10 bases left between them. Germline V gives CDR1 SQVTM, CDR2 ANQGSEA. The CDR3 sequence is CSVETGKQQFF. The CDR3 coding sequence is TGCAGCGTTGAAACCGGAAAACAGCAGTTCTTC.

The V gene is TRBV6-2 or TRBV6-3, the J gene TRBJ2-7, with TRBD1 identical over 12 bases. This CDR3 has 15 amino acids. With V trimmed by 6 bases and J by 1 base, 4 bases remained unmatched. Germline V CDR1 and CDR2: MNHEY, SVGEGT. This CDR3 is CASSRDRGRSYEQYF. CDR3 sequence (DNA): TGTGCCAGCAGCCGGGACAGGGGGCGATCCTACGAGCAGTACTTC.

The rearrangement links TRBV28 to TRBJ1-5; 8 nucleotides line up with TRBD1. This CDR3 has 15 amino acids. Germline values: CDR1 MDHEN, CDR2 SYDVKM. V dropped 6 bases and J dropped 1; count of bases not matched to a gene: 5. The CDR3 region has the DNA TGTGCCAGCAGCCCAGGGGGCTTGAGCAATCAGCCCCAGCATTTT. Its protein product is CASSPGGLSNQPQHF.

The rearrangement joins TRBV18 to TRBJ2-2; D is unclear. The ends were cut back, 2 bases at V and 4 bases at J, with 11 bases in the middle. Germline V CDR1 and CDR2: KGHSH, LQKENI. The CDR3 contains 15 residues. CDR3 amino acids: CASSPTVSITGELFF. The CDR3 nucleotides read TGTGCCAGCTCACCAACAGTTTCTATCACCGGGGAGCTGTTTTTT.

The chain recombines TRBV28 with TRBJ2-2; D is perhaps TRBD1 or TRBD2 (6 bases each). Germline loops: CDR1 MDHEN, CDR2 SYDVKM. V dropped 8 bases and J dropped 8 bases, with 24 bases sitting between them. CDR3 size: 16 residues. The CDR3 nucleotides are TGTGCCAGCTCCCGACCTGGGGGGCCGGGGCCGGGGGAGCTGTTTTTT. Translating it yields CASSRPGGPGPGELFF. Based on the CDR3 plus reference TRBV28 and TRBJ2-2, the full variable domain is DVKVTQSSRYLVKRTGEKVFLECVQDMDHENMFWYRQDPGLGLRLIYFSYDVKMKEKGDIPEGYSVSREKKERFSLILESASTNQTSMYLCASSRPGGPGPGELFFGEGSRLTVL.

This chain uses TRBV6-5 with TRBJ2-7; 8 positions agree with TRBD1. This CDR3 region has 15 residues. Germline lookup yields CDR1 MNHEY and CDR2 SVGAGI. J gave up 0 bases and V 5 bases, and 6 bases lay outside the gene matches. The CDR3 DNA follows: TGTGCCAGCAGTAACAGGGGGGCGGCCTCCTACGAGCAGTACTTC. Protein sequence: CASSNRGAASYEQYF.

The V gene is TRBV18, the J gene TRBJ1-6; no reliable D call. The CDR3 length is 16 residues. Trimming cost V 3 bases and J 5 bases, with 14 bases left between them. Germline lookup yields CDR1 KGHSH and CDR2 LQKENI. CDR3 region: CASSPTTFQDNSPLHF. CDR3 bases: TGTGCCAGCTCACCTACAACCTTTCAGGATAATTCACCCCTCCACTTT.